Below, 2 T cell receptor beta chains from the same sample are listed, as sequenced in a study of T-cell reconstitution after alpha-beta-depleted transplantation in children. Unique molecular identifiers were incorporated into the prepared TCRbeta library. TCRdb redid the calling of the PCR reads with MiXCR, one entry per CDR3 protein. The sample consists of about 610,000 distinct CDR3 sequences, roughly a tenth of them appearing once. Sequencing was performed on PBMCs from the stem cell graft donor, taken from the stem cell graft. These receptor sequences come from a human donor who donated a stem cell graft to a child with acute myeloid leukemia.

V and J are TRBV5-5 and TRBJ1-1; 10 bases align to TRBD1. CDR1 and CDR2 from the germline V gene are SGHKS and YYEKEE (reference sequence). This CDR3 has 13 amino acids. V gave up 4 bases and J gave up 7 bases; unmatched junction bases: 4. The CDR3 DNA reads TGTGCCAGCAGCCAGACAGGGGGCGTTGAAGCTTTCTTT. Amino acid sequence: CASSQTGGVEAFF.

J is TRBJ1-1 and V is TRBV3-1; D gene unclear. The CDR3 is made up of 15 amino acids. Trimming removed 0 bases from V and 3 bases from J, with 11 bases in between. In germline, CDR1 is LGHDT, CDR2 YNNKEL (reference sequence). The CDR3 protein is CASSQDGSKYTEAFF. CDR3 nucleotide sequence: TGTGCCAGCAGCCAAGATGGCAGTAAGTACACTGAAGCTTTCTTT.